Following are 32 T cell receptor beta chains from one sample sequenced in a study of graft-versus-host responses after intestinal transplantation. Here immunoSEQ multiplex PCR was the method, and the copy in TCRdb shows in-frame clones only, minus some. The sample yields some 8,000 clones, roughly 30% seen once. Researchers placed approximately 200,000 CFSE-labeled responder cells in culture with approximately 200,000 irradiated, violet-dye-labeled stimulator cells. Material: alloreactive CD8+ T cells from a mixed lymphocyte reaction culture, obtained before intestinal transplant. The subset: CFSE-low proliferating T cells sorted from roughly six-day pre-transplant mixed lymphocyte reaction (GvH or HvG direction). These receptors came from a human patient who received an intestinal transplant.

V and J are TRBV9 and TRBJ2-3, with D maybe TRBD2 (6 bases). Trimming pared 2 bases from V and 2 bases from J, leaving 12 bases between. Germline CDR1 reads SGDLS; CDR2 reads YYNGEE. The CDR3 loop spans 15 amino acids. The CDR3 nucleotides read TGTGCCAGCAGCGTCACGGGACTCTACACAGATACGCAGTATTTT. Translated, it gives CASSVTGLYTDTQYF.

The table lists this clone with a few counts. The V gene is TRBV7-6, the J gene TRBJ2-7; 13 bases fit TRBD2. CDR3 length: 13 residues. Looked up from germline, CDR1 is SGHVS and CDR2 is FNYEAQ. V trimming: 4 bases; J trimming: 7 bases; junction bases outside the gene matches: 1. This CDR3 is CASSSGLAGEQYF. For the CDR3, the DNA is TGTGCCAGCAGCTCGGGACTAGCGGGGGAGCAGTACTTC.

V gene TRBV7-8 combines with J gene TRBJ2-3; 8 nucleotides align to TRBD1. Germline CDR1 is SGHVS and CDR2 is FQNEAQ. The CDR3 is 13 amino acids. V lost 6 bases and J lost 6; bases outside the gene matches: 5. Here the CDR3 DNA reads TGTGCCAGCAGTGGATACAGGGGGGATACGCAGTATTTT. Its translation is CASSGYRGDTQYF.

This clone came up a few times. This rearrangement joins TRBV4-3 to TRBJ2-7, with TRBD2 matching 10 bases. J gave up 5 bases and V 3 bases, and 4 bases lay outside the gene matches. The CDR3 spans 14 residues. In germline, CDR1 is LGHNA, CDR2 YSLEER. The CDR3 sequence: CASSQGLASHEQYF. CDR3 coding DNA: TGCGCCAGCAGCCAGGGACTAGCGTCCCACGAGCAGTACTTC.

This sequence joins TRBV19 and TRBJ2-6; D gene ambiguous. The CDR3 is 14 residues long. Trimming left V 7 bases short and J 0 bases short, with 7 bases between. From germline, CDR1 is LNHDA and CDR2 SQIVND (reference sequence). CDR3 amino acids: CASTVRSGANVLTF. CDR3 coding DNA: TGTGCCAGTACAGTCCGCTCTGGGGCCAACGTCCTGACTTTC.

The rearrangement links TRBV10-3 to TRBJ2-5; D possibly corresponds to TRBD2 (6 bases). V was trimmed by 6 bases and J by 2 bases, leaving 16 bases between them. Germline values: CDR1 ENHRY, CDR2 SYGVKD. This CDR3 is 15 amino acids long. As DNA, the CDR3 is TGTGCCATCAGCCTCACCGGGACTCAACAAGAGACCCAGTACTTC. Protein: CAISLTGTQQETQYF.

This clone was detected only a few times. The chain links TRBV11-1 to TRBJ2-7; 9 bases fit TRBD2. The V gene end was trimmed by 0 bases and the J gene end by 5 bases; junction bases not matched to a gene: 8. This CDR3 has 16 residues. Per germline, CDR1 SGHAT and CDR2 FQDESV (reference sequence). The CDR3 DNA reads as TGTGCCAGCAGCTTAGCCGGCGGGAGGGCCTTCAACGAGCAGTACTTC. Translation gives CASSLAGGRAFNEQYF. The variable domain in full, with the rest retrieved from reference TRBV11-1 and TRBJ2-7, is EAEVAQSPRYKITEKSQAVAFWCDPISGHATLYWYRQILGQGPELLVQFQDESVVDDSQLPKDRFSAERLKGVDSTLKIQPAELGDSAMYLCASSLAGGRAFNEQYFGPGTRLTVT.

This clone was observed a handful of times. The chain carries TRBV28 and TRBJ1-5; D not resolved. The CDR3 has 15 residues. V lost 2 bases and J lost 0, with 8 bases in between. Germline V gene data show CDR1 as MDHEN and CDR2 as SYDVKM. CDR3 nucleotide sequence: TGTGCCAGCAGTTTAACCGCGTATAGCAATCAGCCCCAGCATTTT. Encoded protein: CASSLTAYSNQPQHF. Drawing the rest from reference TRBV28 and TRBJ1-5, the complete variable domain is DVKVTQSSRYLVKRTGEKVFLECVQDMDHENMFWYRQDPGLGLRLIYFSYDVKMKEKGDIPEGYSVSREKKERFSLILESASTNQTSMYLCASSLTAYSNQPQHFGDGTRLSIL.

This clone was counted only a few times. V and J are TRBV19 and TRBJ2-4; TRBD1 might be the D (5 bases). Between the trimmed V and J ends, which lost 0 bases and 0 bases, there was a span of 12 bases. The CDR3 sequence is 17 residues long. The V gene's germline CDR1 is LNHDA and CDR2 SQIVND (reference sequence). In nucleotides, the CDR3 is TGTGCCAGTAGTATAGATCGACAGTTGATAGCCAAAAACATTCAGTACTTC. Translating gives CASSIDRQLIAKNIQYF.

This clone was counted between two and nine times. V is TRBV19 and J is TRBJ2-1; TRBD2 is a possible D gene (5 bases). The CDR3 consists of 16 residues. The germline CDR1 and CDR2 sequences are LNHDA and SQIVND (reference sequence). The V end lost 3 bases, the J end lost 2 bases, and 14 bases lay between the germline ends. The CDR3 DNA reads TGTGCCAGTAGTATTGATGGAGGATCCCCCTACAATGAGCAGTTCTTC. Protein: CASSIDGGSPYNEQFF.

This rearrangement joins TRBV7-6 to TRBJ2-1; the match to TRBD2 covers 8 bases. The V and J ends lost 2 bases and 4 bases, in that order; junction bases with no gene match: 10. The CDR3 has 17 residues. Germline V gives CDR1 SGHVS, CDR2 FNYEAQ. The CDR3 protein is CASSLTLLAGQYNEQFF. Written as DNA, the CDR3 is TGTGCCAGCAGCTTAACCCTTCTAGCGGGCCAATACAATGAGCAGTTCTTC.

This clone was observed a few times. V usage is TRBV7-3 and J usage is TRBJ2-1; 8 bases are shared with TRBD2. Germline V gene sequence: CDR1 SGHTA, CDR2 FQGTGA. Losses at the gene ends were 4 bases for V and 3 bases for J; bases not matched to a gene: 8. This CDR3 is built from 16 residues. The CDR3 reads CASSSPPGGSYNEQFF. The CDR3 nucleotides read TGTGCCAGCAGCTCCCCTCCGGGGGGGAGCTACAATGAGCAGTTCTTC. Supplemented by reference TRBV7-3 and TRBJ2-1, the full variable domain reads GAGVSQTPSNKVTEKGKYVELRCDPISGHTALYWYRQSLGQGPEFLIYFQGTGAADDSGLPNDRFFAVRPEGSVSTLKIQRTERGDSAVYLCASSSPPGGSYNEQFFGPGTRLTVL.

The chain has TRBV27 and TRBJ1-5; D is unresolved. Germline loops: CDR1 MNHEY, CDR2 SMNVEV (reference sequence). This CDR3 is 16 amino acids long. V lost 3 bases to trimming and J lost 5 bases, with 17 bases between them. CDR3 region: CASSLSAPSDYQPQHF. The CDR3 nucleotides are TGTGCCAGCAGTTTGTCCGCTCCCTCGGACTATCAGCCCCAGCATTTT.

V is TRBV7-9 and J is TRBJ1-4, with 7 nucleotides matching TRBD1. With V trimmed by 5 bases and J by 10 bases, 13 bases remained unmatched. The CDR3 consists of 15 residues. Germline CDR1 SEHNR, CDR2 FQNEAQ (reference sequence). The DNA for the CDR3 is TGTGCCAGCAGCCCCAGTGGAGGGACAGAGCGAAAACTGTTTTTT. Protein sequence: CASSPSGGTERKLFF.

V is TRBV7-9 and J is TRBJ1-2, with D unresolved. V lost 6 bases, J lost 3 bases, and 14 bases lay in between. This CDR3 has 14 residues. Germline assignment: CDR1 SEHNR and CDR2 FQNEAQ (reference sequence). This CDR3 reads CASSLGSRDYGYTF. In DNA form, the CDR3 reads TGTGCCAGCAGTTTGGGGTCGCGGGACTATGGCTACACCTTC.

V is TRBV27 and J is TRBJ2-7; tentatively, D is TRBD1 (6 bases). The germline CDR1 and CDR2 sequences are MNHEY and SMNVEV (reference sequence). V was trimmed by 3 bases and J by 7 bases, leaving 10 bases between them. CDR3 size: 12 residues. CDR3: CASSFPGHEQYF. The CDR3 DNA is TGTGCCAGCAGTTTTCCGGGACATGAGCAGTACTTC.

This clone was detected only a few times. The chain couples TRBV27 to TRBJ2-3; 7 nucleotides align to TRBD2. The CDR3 is made up of 16 amino acids. With V trimmed by 7 bases and J by 0 bases, 10 bases remained unmatched. Per the germline V gene, CDR1 is MNHEY and CDR2 is SMNVEV (reference sequence). The CDR3 coding sequence is TGTGCCAGCACTCCTCTCTCTAGCGGCAGCACAGATACGCAGTATTTT. Its protein product is CASTPLSSGSTDTQYF.

By frequency in the sample, this clone is medium-sized. This chain connects TRBV6-6 to TRBJ2-7, with 9 bases aligning to TRBD2. Germline CDR1 is MNHNY and CDR2 is SVGAGI (reference sequence). The CDR3 is 16 amino acids. Germline trimming cut 4 bases from V and 6 bases from J; bases unmatched to any gene: 13. CDR3 sequence: CASSFAFLAGAAEQYF. CDR3 DNA sequence: TGTGCCAGCAGTTTCGCATTCTTAGCGGGAGCGGCCGAGCAGTACTTC.

This clone has a handful of counts. This chain uses TRBV11-2 with TRBJ1-2; D is possibly TRBD1 (5 bases). CDR1 is SGHAT, CDR2 FQNNGV, per germline. The ends were cut back, 1 base at V and 2 bases at J, with 14 bases in the middle. The CDR3 covers 16 residues. The DNA of the CDR3 is TGTGCCAGCAGCTTAGCTCGGGGAGGGGCCAACTATGGCTACACCTTC. This encodes CASSLARGGANYGYTF.

The genes are TRBV6-6 and TRBJ1-5; D is ambiguous. The ends were cut back, 6 bases at V and 1 base at J, with 7 bases in the middle. The CDR3 has 13 residues. Germline loops: CDR1 MNHNY, CDR2 SVGAGI (reference sequence). The CDR3 loop reads CASRTRSNQPQHF. CDR3 DNA: TGTGCCAGCAGAACACGCAGCAATCAGCCCCAGCATTTT.

In nucleotides, the CDR3 is TGCGCCAGCAGCTTGCTAGTGACAGGGGACGAGCAGTACTTC. Translating it yields CASSLLVTGDEQYF. The gene calls are TRBV5-1 and TRBJ2-7; 8 bases line up with TRBD1. J gave up 5 bases and V 1 base, and 5 bases lay outside the gene matches. The germline V gene has CDR1 SGHRS and CDR2 YFSETQ. The CDR3 sequence is 14 residues long.

The chain combines TRBV4-3 with TRBJ1-2; 7 nucleotides agree with TRBD1. Per the germline V gene, CDR1 is LGHNA and CDR2 is YSLEER. This CDR3 spans 19 amino acids. With V trimmed by 1 base and J by 4 bases, 18 bases remained unmatched. CDR3 nucleotide sequence: TGCGCCAGCAGCCAAGTGGCAGCGGCCAGGGGGTTCTTTGGCTATGGCTACACCTTC. Its translation: CASSQVAAARGFFGYGYTF.

The V gene is TRBV27, the J gene TRBJ2-1; 14 bases are shared with TRBD2. CDR1 is MNHEY, CDR2 SMNVEV, per germline (reference sequence). This CDR3 is 18 amino acids long. V shed 2 bases, J shed 3 bases, and the junction held 6 bases outside the gene matches. The CDR3 protein is CASSLLTSGGAYYNEQFF. The DNA for the CDR3 is TGTGCCAGCAGTTTACTGACTAGCGGGGGGGCATACTACAATGAGCAGTTCTTC.

This clone appeared a few times. V is TRBV5-1 and J is TRBJ2-3, with 7 nucleotides matching TRBD1. Germline loops: CDR1 SGHRS, CDR2 YFSETQ. There are 15 residues in the CDR3. The J segment lost 2 bases and the V segment lost 3 bases, leaving 6 bases of the junction unmatched. As DNA, the CDR3 is TGCGCCAGCAGCTCCGGGACAGTTTACACAGATACGCAGTATTTT. Amino acids: CASSSGTVYTDTQYF.

The chain couples TRBV5-1 to TRBJ2-7; tentatively, D is TRBD2 (6 bases). The CDR3 length is 17 residues. Germline lookup yields CDR1 SGHRS and CDR2 YFSETQ. Deletions cut 4 bases from V and 0 bases from J, with 20 bases between. CDR3 sequence: CASSLLGGPSLSYEQYF. The CDR3 DNA sequence: TGCGCCAGCAGCCTCCTCGGGGGTCCCTCTCTCTCCTACGAGCAGTACTTC.

This clone has only a few counts. This chain links TRBV7-2 with TRBJ2-3; possibly TRBD2 for D (6 bases). The CDR3 loop spans 15 amino acids. The V end lost 2 bases, the J end lost 6 bases, and 15 bases lay between the germline ends. Germline CDR1 is SGHTA and CDR2 is FQGNSA. CDR3 in amino acids: CASSLSGPHGDTQYF. The CDR3 DNA follows: TGTGCCAGCAGCTTAAGCGGGCCGCACGGGGATACGCAGTATTTT.

This clone occurred a few times. The rearrangement links TRBV30 to TRBJ2-1; weak D call: TRBD1 (5 bases). This CDR3 spans 12 amino acids. Trimming pared 2 bases from V and 10 bases from J, leaving 12 bases between. Germline CDR1 and CDR2: GTSNPN and SVGIG (reference sequence). In nucleotides, the CDR3 is TGTGCCTGGAGTCCAGGGTCGGCCGAGCAGTTCTTC. Residues: CAWSPGSAEQFF.

The gene calls are TRBV14 and TRBJ1-3; 7 bases agree with TRBD1. The CDR3 has 16 residues. CDR1 and CDR2 (germline): SGHDN, FVKESK. V lost 4 bases and J lost 0; bases outside the gene matches: 6. Written as DNA, the CDR3 is TGTGCCAGCAGCCTACTGACAGGGTCCTCTGGAAACACCATATATTTT. This encodes CASSLLTGSSGNTIYF.

J is TRBJ2-5 and V is TRBV29-1, with no clear D. This CDR3 comprises 11 residues. The germline V gene has CDR1 SQVTM and CDR2 ANQGSEA. Trimming left V 7 bases short and J 5 bases short, with 11 bases between. The CDR3 nucleotides are TGCAGCGGTACCACTCGCGAGACCCAGTACTTC. It is translated as CSGTTRETQYF.

This clone was detected a few times. The V call is TRBV7-2, the J call TRBJ1-2; the D gene is possibly TRBD1 (5 bases). Germline lookup yields CDR1 SGHTA and CDR2 FQGNSA. The CDR3 extends over 16 amino acids. The germline V and J ends were trimmed by 7 bases and 4 bases, with 22 bases remaining between them. CDR3 coding DNA: TGTGCCAGCACCCCTTACGGGGGACTGGGGACCTATGGCTACACCTTC. It specifies CASTPYGGLGTYGYTF.

The chain couples TRBV4-3 to TRBJ1-1, with 8 bases that match TRBD1. Germline lookup yields CDR1 LGHNA and CDR2 YSLEER. Trimming cost V 0 bases and J 0 bases; bases outside gene matches: 3. The CDR3 consists of 16 residues. The CDR3 loop is CASSQDLTGVNTEAFF. The CDR3 region has the DNA TGCGCCAGCAGCCAAGATTTGACAGGGGTGAACACTGAAGCTTTCTTT.

This clone was observed a few times. This chain uses TRBV30 with TRBJ2-7; 13 bases map to TRBD2. CDR1 and CDR2 from the germline V gene are GTSNPN and SVGIG (reference sequence). J was trimmed by 5 bases and V by 1 base; bases with no gene match: 8. The CDR3 runs 16 residues. CDR3 protein: CAWSDPSGLAGNEQYF. The CDR3 DNA reads as TGTGCCTGGAGTGACCCCTCGGGACTAGCGGGAAACGAGCAGTACTTC.